This T cell receptor (beta chain) was obtained from a study of prognosis after radiotherapy for stage I lung cancer. Whole-study findings and limits: Unique TCR clone counts dropped after stereotactic body radiation therapy, from a median of around 10,000 to 6,900.

Amplification of the TCR beta CDR3 (from genomic DNA) was done by two-round multiplex PCR. First-round PCR employed TRBV- and TRBJ-specific primers for each gene. One entry per CDR3 protein results from TCRdb running MiXCR on the multiplex PCR reads. The sample consists of tens of thousands of distinct CDR3 sequences, about 37% of them appearing once. With regard to this clonotype: Its antigen remains unknown.

This specimen consisted of PBMCs, obtained before or after stereotactic body radiation therapy (not recorded which). The sequence was obtained from a donor over 45 with non-small cell lung cancer.

The DNA for the CDR3 is TGTGCCAGCAGCCATCCGCCGGCTCTCCACGAGCAGTACTTC. As protein: CASSHPPALHEQYF. The rearrangement uses TRBV5-4 and TRBJ2-7; unclear D gene. The V and J ends lost 4 bases and 5 bases respectively, with 16 bases between them. This CDR3 region has 14 residues. The germline CDR1 and CDR2 sequences are SGHNT and YYREEE (reference sequence).